Ten or more counts support the clone carrying this T cell receptor (beta chain). Its matching antigen is unknown. As to time point: sample taken at primary tumor resection. In each case, whole RNA from tumor, nontumor lung or frozen PBMC was sequenced unsorted. These data belong to a study of spatial heterogeneity in lung cancer. Study-level information: Averaged across combinations, each unique TCR and UMI pairing appeared more than ten times in raw reads, which were uncorrected.

The germline V gene has CDR1 SGHRS and CDR2 YFSETQ. V was shortened by 0 bases and J by 0 bases, with 7 bases between the two germline ends. The CDR3 has 15 amino acids. TCRdb re-derived calls from the 5' RACE reads in MiXCR, one entry per CDR3 protein. Here the sample spans fewer than 3,500 distinct CDR3 sequences, 6% to 7% being singletons. General study results and limits: Tracking of tumor mutation counts was seen in expanded intratumoral alpha and beta TCR counts.

The clonotype originates from a female donor with early-stage non-small cell lung cancer. The starting material was lung tumor tissue, obtained at surgery. The chain links TRBV5-1 to TRBJ1-3; tentative D call: TRBD1 (5 bases). CDR3 residues: CASSLDGGSGNTIYF. CDR3 sequence (DNA): TGCGCCAGCAGCTTGGACGGGGGCTCTGGAAACACCATATATTTT.